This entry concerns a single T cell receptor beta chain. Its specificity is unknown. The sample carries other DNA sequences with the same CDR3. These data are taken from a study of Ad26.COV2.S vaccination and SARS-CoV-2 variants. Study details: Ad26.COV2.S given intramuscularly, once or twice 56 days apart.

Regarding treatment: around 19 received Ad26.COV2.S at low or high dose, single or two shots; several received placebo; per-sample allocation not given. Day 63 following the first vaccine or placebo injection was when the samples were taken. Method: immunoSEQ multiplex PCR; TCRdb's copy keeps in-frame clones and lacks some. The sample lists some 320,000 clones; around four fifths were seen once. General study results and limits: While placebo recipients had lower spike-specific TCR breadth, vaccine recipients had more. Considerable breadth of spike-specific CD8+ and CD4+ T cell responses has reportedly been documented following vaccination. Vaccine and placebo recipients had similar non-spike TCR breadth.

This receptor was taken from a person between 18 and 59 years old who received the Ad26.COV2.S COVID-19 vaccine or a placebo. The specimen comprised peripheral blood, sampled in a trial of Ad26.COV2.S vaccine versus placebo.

Here the CDR3 reads CASSGTGNQPQHF. CDR3 in DNA: TGTGCCAGTAGTGGGACAGGGAATCAGCCCCAGCATTTT. The chain employs TRBV19 and TRBJ1-5; 9 bases are shared with TRBD1. This CDR3 contains 13 residues. Germline V gene sequence: CDR1 LNHDA, CDR2 SQIVND (reference sequence). V lost 5 bases and J lost 4; bases outside the gene matches: 0.